A single sample gave rise to the 12 T cell receptor beta chains below, sequenced in a study of radiotherapy plus CTLA-4 blockade in lung cancer. Assay used: immunoSEQ multiplex PCR; TCRdb lists only in-frame clones, some missing. The table has 45,000 to 60,000 clones, about 77% seen once. The material sequenced was peripheral blood, taken from a patient treated with radiotherapy plus ipilimumab. The receptors were sampled from a human donor with non-small cell lung cancer whose response to radiotherapy plus ipilimumab could not be evaluated.

This sequence joins TRBV28 and TRBJ1-2, with D tentatively TRBD1 (6 bases). Trimming left V 0 bases short and J 6 bases short, with 11 bases between. The germline V gene has CDR1 MDHEN and CDR2 SYDVKM. The CDR3 spans 14 residues. The CDR3 DNA is TGTGCCAGCAGTTTATGGAGGGGGAGTAATGGCTACACCTTC. It yields the protein CASSLWRGSNGYTF.

J is TRBJ2-5 and V is TRBV2, with 9 positions matching TRBD2. CDR1 SNHLY and CDR2 FYNNEI come from the germline V gene. CDR3 length: 18 amino acids. Germline trimming cut 6 bases from V and 4 bases from J; bases unmatched to any gene: 18. The CDR3 coding sequence is TGTGCCAGCAGGGTTCGGTCAGGGGGGCTAGCGGGGAGAGAGACCCAGTACTTC. Its protein product is CASRVRSGGLAGRETQYF.

This chain uses TRBV2 with TRBJ1-6, with 7 bases that match TRBD1. There are 15 residues in the CDR3. The germline V gene has CDR1 SNHLY and CDR2 FYNNEI. V gave up 4 bases and J gave up 7 bases; unmatched junction bases: 7. CDR3 coding DNA: TGTGCCAGCAGTGTCCGGACAGGAGTCAATTCACCCCTCCACTTT. Amino acids: CASSVRTGVNSPLHF.

CDR3 nucleotide sequence: TGTGCCAGCAGGCCGAGCGGGGTTGAGCAGTTCTTC. This sequence encodes CASRPSGVEQFF. The chain couples TRBV27 to TRBJ2-1; 7 nucleotides align to TRBD2. The CDR3 has 12 residues. CDR1 MNHEY and CDR2 SMNVEV come from the germline V gene (reference sequence). With V trimmed by 6 bases and J by 9 bases, 5 bases remained unmatched.

The chain couples TRBV28 to TRBJ1-6; 7 nucleotides align to TRBD1. V trimming: 1 base; J trimming: 9 bases; junction bases outside the gene matches: 6. The CDR3 runs to 15 residues. CDR1 and CDR2 (germline): MDHEN, SYDVKM. In DNA, the CDR3 is TGTGCCAGCAGTTTATTACAGGGGAGTGGTTCACCCCTCCACTTT. Protein product: CASSLLQGSGSPLHF.

This clone appeared a single time. The chain couples TRBV7-2 to TRBJ2-7; the D is unclear. CDR1 is SGHTA, CDR2 FQGNSA, per germline. V gave up 0 bases and J gave up 2 bases, with 5 bases separating them. The CDR3 is made up of 13 amino acids. The CDR3 bases are TGTGCCAGCAGCTTAGCGGGCGCCTACGAGCAGTACTTC. Translating gives CASSLAGAYEQYF.

As regards this clone: A read error may produce the germline difference seen at one junction end. This CDR3 reads CASGLGGGAKNIQYF. CDR3 nucleotides: TGTGCCAGCGGTTTGGGTGGAGGAGCCAAAAACATTCAGTACTTC. The V and J genes are TRBV28 and TRBJ2-4; D perhaps matches TRBD2 (5 bases). The CDR3 covers 15 residues. Germline V gene data show CDR1 as MDHEN and CDR2 as SYDVKM.

This clone has just one count. The chain is built from TRBV28 and TRBJ1-3; 9 bases map to TRBD1. CDR1 and CDR2 from the germline V gene are MDHEN and SYDVKM. V shed 2 bases and J 4 bases; nucleotides not matched to a gene: 18. The CDR3 spans 20 residues. The CDR3 DNA reads TGTGCCAGCAGTTTAGGGGACAGGGTTTGGACCTTAGTGGGAGGAAACACCATATATTTT. Its protein is CASSLGDRVWTLVGGNTIYF.

This sequence joins TRBV5-1 and TRBJ2-3, with TRBD1 identical over 8 bases. Trimming at V came to 1 base and at J to 8 bases, leaving 6 bases not matched to a gene. The CDR3 has 14 residues. CDR1 is SGHRS and CDR2 is YFSETQ in the germline V gene. In DNA, the CDR3 is TGCGCCAGCAGCTTGAACCAGGGGGCGCGTACGCAGTATTTT. It specifies CASSLNQGARTQYF.

The J gene is TRBJ2-1, the V gene TRBV7-6; D gene uncertain. The CDR3 spans 17 residues. The germline V gene has CDR1 SGHVS and CDR2 FNYEAQ. The ends were cut back, 2 bases at V and 5 bases at J, with 19 bases in the middle. CDR3 sequence reads: CASSLRILGQQDNEQFF. The CDR3 nucleotides are TGTGCCAGCAGCTTAAGAATCCTTGGTCAGCAGGACAATGAGCAGTTCTTC.

The chain combines TRBV5-4 with TRBJ2-3; a weak D match, TRBD2 (5 bases). Trimming removed 1 base at V and 6 bases at J, with 12 bases between. Germline V gene sequence: CDR1 SGHNT, CDR2 YYREEE (reference sequence). This CDR3 contains 14 residues. CDR3 protein: CASSLRLAGDTQYF. CDR3 nucleotide sequence: TGTGCCAGCAGCTTGAGGCTAGCCGGGGATACGCAGTATTTT.

The chain carries TRBV2 and TRBJ2-3; TRBD2 is a possible D gene (5 bases). V lost 6 bases and J lost 1, with 11 bases in between. Germline V gene data show CDR1 as SNHLY and CDR2 as FYNNEI. CDR3 length: 14 amino acids. CDR3 sequence (DNA): TGTGCCAGCAGGCTTCTCGGGGGCACAGATACGCAGTATTTT. Amino acids: CASRLLGGTDTQYF.